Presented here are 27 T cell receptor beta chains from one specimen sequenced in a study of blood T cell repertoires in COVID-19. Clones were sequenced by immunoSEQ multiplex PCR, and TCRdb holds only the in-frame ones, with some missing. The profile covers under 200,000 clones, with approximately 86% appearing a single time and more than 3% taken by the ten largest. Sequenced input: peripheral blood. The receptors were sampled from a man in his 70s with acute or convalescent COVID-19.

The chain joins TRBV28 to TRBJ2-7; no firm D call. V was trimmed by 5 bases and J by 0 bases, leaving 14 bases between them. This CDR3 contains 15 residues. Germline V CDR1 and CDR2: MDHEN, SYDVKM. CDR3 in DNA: TGTGCCAGCAGTCCAGGTAACGGCCTCTCCTACGAGCAGTACTTC. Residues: CASSPGNGLSYEQYF.

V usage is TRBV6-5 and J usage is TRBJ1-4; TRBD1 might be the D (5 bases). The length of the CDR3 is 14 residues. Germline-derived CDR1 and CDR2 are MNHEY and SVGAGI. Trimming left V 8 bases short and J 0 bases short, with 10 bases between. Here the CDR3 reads CASGGVATNEKLFF. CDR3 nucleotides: TGTGCCAGCGGGGGGGTTGCAACTAATGAAAAACTGTTTTTT.

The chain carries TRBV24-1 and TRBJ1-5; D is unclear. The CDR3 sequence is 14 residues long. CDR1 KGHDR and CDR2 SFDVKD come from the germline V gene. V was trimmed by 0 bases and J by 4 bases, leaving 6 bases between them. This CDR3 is CATSDLEKNQPQHF. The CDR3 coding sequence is TGTGCCACCAGTGATTTGGAGAAGAATCAGCCCCAGCATTTT.

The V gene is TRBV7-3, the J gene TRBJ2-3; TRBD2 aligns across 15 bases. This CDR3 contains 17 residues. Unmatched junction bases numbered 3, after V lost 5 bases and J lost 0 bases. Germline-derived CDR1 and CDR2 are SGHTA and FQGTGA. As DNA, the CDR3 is TGTGCCAGCAGCGAGGGGACTAGCGGGGGGAGCACAGATACGCAGTATTTT. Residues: CASSEGTSGGSTDTQYF.

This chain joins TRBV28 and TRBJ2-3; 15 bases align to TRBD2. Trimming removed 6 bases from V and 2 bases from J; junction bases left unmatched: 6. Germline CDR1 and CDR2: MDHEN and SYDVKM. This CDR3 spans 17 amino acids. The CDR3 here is CASRWTSGGADTDTQYF. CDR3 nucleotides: TGTGCCAGCAGATGGACTAGCGGGGGGGCCGACACAGATACGCAGTATTTT. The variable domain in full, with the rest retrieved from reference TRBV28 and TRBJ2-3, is DVKVTQSSRYLVKRTGEKVFLECVQDMDHENMFWYRQDPGLGLRLIYFSYDVKMKEKGDIPEGYSVSREKKERFSLILESASTNQTSMYLCASRWTSGGADTDTQYFGPGTRLTVL.

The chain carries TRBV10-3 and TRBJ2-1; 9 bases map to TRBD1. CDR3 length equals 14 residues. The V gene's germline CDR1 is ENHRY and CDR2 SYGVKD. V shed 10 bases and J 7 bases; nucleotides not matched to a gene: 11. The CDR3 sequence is CATSPQTGGNEQFF. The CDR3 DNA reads TGTGCCACCAGCCCCCAGACAGGGGGAAATGAGCAGTTCTTC.

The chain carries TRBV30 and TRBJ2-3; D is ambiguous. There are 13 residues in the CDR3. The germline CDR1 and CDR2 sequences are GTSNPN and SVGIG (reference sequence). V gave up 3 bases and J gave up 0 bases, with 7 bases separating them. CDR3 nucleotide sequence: TGTGCCTGGAGGGCCCGTAGCACAGATACGCAGTATTTT. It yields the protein CAWRARSTDTQYF.

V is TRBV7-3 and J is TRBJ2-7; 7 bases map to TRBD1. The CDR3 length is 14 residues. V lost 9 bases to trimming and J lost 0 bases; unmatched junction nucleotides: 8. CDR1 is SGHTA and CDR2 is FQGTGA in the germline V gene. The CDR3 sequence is CARIQGVYSYEQYF. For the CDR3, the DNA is TGTGCCAGGATCCAGGGGGTTTACTCCTACGAGCAGTACTTC.

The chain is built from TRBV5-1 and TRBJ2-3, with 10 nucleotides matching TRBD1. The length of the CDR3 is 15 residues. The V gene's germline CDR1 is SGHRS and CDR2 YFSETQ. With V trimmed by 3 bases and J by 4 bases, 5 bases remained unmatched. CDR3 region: CASSWGTGESDTQYF. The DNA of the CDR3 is TGCGCCAGCAGCTGGGGGACAGGGGAGTCAGATACGCAGTATTTT.

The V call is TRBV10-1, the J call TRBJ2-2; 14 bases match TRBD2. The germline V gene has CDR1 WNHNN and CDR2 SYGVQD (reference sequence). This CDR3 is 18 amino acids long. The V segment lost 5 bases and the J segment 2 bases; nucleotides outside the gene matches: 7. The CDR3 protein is CASSRRTSGGINTGELFF. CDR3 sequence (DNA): TGCGCCAGCAGTCGTCGGACTAGCGGGGGGATAAACACCGGGGAGCTGTTTTTT.

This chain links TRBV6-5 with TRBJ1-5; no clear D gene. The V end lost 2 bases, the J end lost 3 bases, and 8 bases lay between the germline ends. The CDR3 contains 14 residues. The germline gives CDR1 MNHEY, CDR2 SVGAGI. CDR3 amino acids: CASSYGQFNQPQHF. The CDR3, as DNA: TGTGCCAGCAGTTACGGGCAGTTCAATCAGCCCCAGCATTTT.

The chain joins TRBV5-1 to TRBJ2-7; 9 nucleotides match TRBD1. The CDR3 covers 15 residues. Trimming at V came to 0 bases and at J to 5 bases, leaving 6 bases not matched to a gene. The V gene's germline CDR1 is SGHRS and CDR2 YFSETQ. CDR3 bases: TGCGCCAGCAGCTTGGGCGGGACAGGGAGGAACGAGCAGTACTTC. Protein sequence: CASSLGGTGRNEQYF.

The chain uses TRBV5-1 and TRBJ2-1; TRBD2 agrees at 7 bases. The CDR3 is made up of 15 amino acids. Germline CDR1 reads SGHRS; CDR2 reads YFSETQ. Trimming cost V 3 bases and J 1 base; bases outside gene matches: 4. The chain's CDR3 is CASSSAGISYNEQFF. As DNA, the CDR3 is TGCGCCAGCAGCTCAGCGGGGATTTCCTACAATGAGCAGTTCTTC.

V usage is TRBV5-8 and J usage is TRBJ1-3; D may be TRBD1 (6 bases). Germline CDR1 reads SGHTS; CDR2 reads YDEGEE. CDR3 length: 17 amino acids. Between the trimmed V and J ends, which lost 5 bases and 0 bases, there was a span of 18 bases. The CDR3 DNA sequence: TGTGCCAGCAGGATATTGGACAGCTCTTCCTCTGGAAACACCATATATTTT. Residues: CASRILDSSSSGNTIYF. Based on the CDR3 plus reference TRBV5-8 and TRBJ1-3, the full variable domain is EAGVTQSPTHLIKTRGQQATLRCSPISGHTSVYWYQQALGLGLQFLLWYDEGEERNRGNFPPRFSGRQFPNYSSELNVNALELEDSALYLCASRILDSSSSGNTIYFGEGSWLTVV.

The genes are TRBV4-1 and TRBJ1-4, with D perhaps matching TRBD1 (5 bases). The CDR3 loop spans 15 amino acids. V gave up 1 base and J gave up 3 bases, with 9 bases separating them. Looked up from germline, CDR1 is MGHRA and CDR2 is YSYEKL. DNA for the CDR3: TGCGCCAGCAGCCAAGCAGGGCTCGCTAATGAAAAACTGTTTTTT. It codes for CASSQAGLANEKLFF.

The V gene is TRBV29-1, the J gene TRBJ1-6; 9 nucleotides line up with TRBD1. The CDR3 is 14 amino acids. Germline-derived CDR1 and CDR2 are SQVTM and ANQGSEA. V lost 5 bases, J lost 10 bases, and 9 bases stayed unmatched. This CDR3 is CSVPRGQGESPLHF. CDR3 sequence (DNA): TGCAGCGTTCCCCGGGGACAGGGAGAGTCACCCCTCCACTTT.

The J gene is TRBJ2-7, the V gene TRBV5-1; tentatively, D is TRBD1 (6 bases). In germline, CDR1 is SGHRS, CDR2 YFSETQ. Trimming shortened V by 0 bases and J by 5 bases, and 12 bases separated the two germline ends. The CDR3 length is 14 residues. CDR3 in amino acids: CASSLGTDFNEQYF. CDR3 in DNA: TGCGCCAGCAGCTTGGGGACAGATTTCAACGAGCAGTACTTC. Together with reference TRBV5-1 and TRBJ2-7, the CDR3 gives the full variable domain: KAGVTQTPRYLIKTRGQQVTLSCSPISGHRSVSWYQQTPGQGLQFLFEYFSETQRNKGNFPGRFSGRQFSNSRSEMNVSTLELGDSALYLCASSLGTDFNEQYFGPGTRLTVT.

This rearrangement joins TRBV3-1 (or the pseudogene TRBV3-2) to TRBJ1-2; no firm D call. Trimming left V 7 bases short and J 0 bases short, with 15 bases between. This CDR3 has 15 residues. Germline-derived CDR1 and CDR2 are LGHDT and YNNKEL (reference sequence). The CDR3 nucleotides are TGTGCCAGCACGCACTCGGGAGCCCCTAACTATGGCTACACCTTC. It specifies CASTHSGAPNYGYTF.

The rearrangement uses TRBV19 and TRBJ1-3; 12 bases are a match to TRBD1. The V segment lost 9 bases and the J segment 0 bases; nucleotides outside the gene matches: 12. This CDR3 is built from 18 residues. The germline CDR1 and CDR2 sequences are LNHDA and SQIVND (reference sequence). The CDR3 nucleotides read TGTGCCAGCTTCGGGGACAGGGGGCCTTCGAGCTCTGGAAACACCATATATTTT. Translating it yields CASFGDRGPSSSGNTIYF.

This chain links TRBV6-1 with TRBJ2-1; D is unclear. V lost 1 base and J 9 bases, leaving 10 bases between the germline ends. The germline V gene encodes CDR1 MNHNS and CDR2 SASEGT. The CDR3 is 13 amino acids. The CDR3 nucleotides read TGTGCCAGCAGTGAAGTCCCGGTTAGTGAGCAGTTCTTC. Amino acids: CASSEVPVSEQFF.

CDR3 residues: CASSLTGQTNYGYTF. CDR3 sequence (DNA): TGTGCCAGCAGCCTTACAGGACAAACTAACTATGGCTACACCTTC. The V gene is TRBV9, the J gene TRBJ1-2; perhaps TRBD1 as D (5 bases). The CDR3 has 15 residues. Trimming took 4 bases from V and 0 from J, leaving 13 bases between them. Germline CDR1 is SGDLS and CDR2 is YYNGEE.

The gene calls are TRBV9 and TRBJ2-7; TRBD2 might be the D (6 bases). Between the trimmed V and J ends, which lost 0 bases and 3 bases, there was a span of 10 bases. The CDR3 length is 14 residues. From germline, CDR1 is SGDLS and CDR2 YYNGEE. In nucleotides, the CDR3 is TGTGCCAGCAGCGTAGGGACTACCGACTACGAGCAGTACTTC. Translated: CASSVGTTDYEQYF.

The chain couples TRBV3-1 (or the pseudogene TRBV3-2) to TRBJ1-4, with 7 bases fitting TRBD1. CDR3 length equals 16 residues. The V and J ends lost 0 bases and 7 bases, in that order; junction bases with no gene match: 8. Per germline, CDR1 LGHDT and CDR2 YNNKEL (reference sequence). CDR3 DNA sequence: TGTGCCAGCAGCCAAGAAGGCCAGGGGGGTAGTGAAAAACTGTTTTTT. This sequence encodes CASSQEGQGGSEKLFF.

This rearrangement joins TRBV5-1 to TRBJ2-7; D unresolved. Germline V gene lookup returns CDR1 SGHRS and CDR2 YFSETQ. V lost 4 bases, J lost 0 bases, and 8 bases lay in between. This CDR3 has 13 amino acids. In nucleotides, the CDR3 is TGCGCCAGCAGCCGACTGTACTCCTACGAGCAGTACTTC. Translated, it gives CASSRLYSYEQYF.

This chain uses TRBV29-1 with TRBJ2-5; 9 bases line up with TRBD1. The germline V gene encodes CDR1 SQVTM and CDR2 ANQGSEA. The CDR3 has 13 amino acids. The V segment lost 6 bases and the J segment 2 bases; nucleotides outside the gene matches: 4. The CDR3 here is CSVGQGSQETQYF. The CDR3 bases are TGCAGCGTGGGACAGGGCTCTCAAGAGACCCAGTACTTC.

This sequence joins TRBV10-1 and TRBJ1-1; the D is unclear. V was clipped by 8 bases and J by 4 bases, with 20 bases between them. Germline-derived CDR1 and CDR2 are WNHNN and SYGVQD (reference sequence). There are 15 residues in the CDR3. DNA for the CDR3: TGCGCCAGCGCCGCTTTGAGGGCCAGTTCCACTGAAGCTTTCTTT. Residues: CASAALRASSTEAFF.

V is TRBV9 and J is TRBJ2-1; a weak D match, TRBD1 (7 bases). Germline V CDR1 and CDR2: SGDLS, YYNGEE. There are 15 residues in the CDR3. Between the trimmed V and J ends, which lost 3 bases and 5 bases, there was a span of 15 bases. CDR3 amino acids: CASSAGGIGDNEQFF. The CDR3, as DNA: TGTGCCAGCAGCGCAGGGGGGATAGGGGACAATGAGCAGTTCTTC.